This TCR beta chain was documented in a study of T cells in pancreatic ductal adenocarcinoma. The CDR3 is 15 amino acids. V gave up 5 bases and J gave up 5 bases; unmatched junction bases: 11. The germline V gene has CDR1 SEHNR and CDR2 FQNEAQ (reference sequence). No neoadjuvant therapy was given to the selected pancreatic ductal adenocarcinoma patients before their surgery. Using immunoSEQ multiplex PCR, the repertoire was profiled, and TCRdb retains in-frame clones only, with some absent. The sample holds 10,000 or so clones, about 64% seen once. Study-level results: Tumors hold more CD45RO+ effector T cells, which may bias toward lower diversity. The resected cohort was biased toward the minority with early-stage disease. Mean clonality was about 0.12 in tumors and roughly 0.068 in blood, not significantly different. Tumor samples had fewer productive templates and about 8-fold fewer unique clonotypes than blood.

Concerning this clone: The antigen is not known.

Sequenced input: pancreatic tumor tissue. The chain is built from TRBV7-9 and TRBJ2-5; 7 bases fit TRBD1. The TCR was taken from a human donor with pancreatic ductal adenocarcinoma. The CDR3 DNA follows: TGTGCCAGCAGCCGTACAGGGGATCTCGGGGAGACCCAGTACTTC. It translates to CASSRTGDLGETQYF.